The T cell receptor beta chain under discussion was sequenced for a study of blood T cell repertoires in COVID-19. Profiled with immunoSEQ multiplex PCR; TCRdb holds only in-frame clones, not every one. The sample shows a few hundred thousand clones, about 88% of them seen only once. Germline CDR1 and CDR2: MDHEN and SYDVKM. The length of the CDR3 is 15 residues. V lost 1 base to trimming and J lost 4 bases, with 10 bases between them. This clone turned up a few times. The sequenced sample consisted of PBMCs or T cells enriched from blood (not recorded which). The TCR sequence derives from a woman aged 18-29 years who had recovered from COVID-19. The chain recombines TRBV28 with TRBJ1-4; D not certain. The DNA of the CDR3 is TGTGCCAGCAGTTTATATGGCACGTATAATGAAAAACTGTTTTTT. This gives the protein CASSLYGTYNEKLFF. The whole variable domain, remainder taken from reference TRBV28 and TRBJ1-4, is DVKVTQSSRYLVKRTGEKVFLECVQDMDHENMFWYRQDPGLGLRLIYFSYDVKMKEKGDIPEGYSVSREKKERFSLILESASTNQTSMYLCASSLYGTYNEKLFFGSGTQLSVL.